This T cell receptor (beta chain) comes out of a study of cytomegalovirus exposure and HLA in healthy donors. Assay used: immunoSEQ multiplex PCR; TCRdb lists only in-frame clones, some missing. The repertoire holds some 120,000 clones, with 85% to 90% as singletons. Germline CDR1 and CDR2: MNHEY and SVGAGI. The CDR3 contains 16 residues. With 0 bases removed from V and 2 bases from J, the gap between germline ends came to 14 bases. This clone has just one count. Its specificity is unknown. Study-wide points: Cytomegalovirus-associated TCR beta chains were listed, numbering some 180. Three chains tied to CMV proved CMV antigen-specific in vitro.

The chain couples TRBV6-5 to TRBJ2-7, with TRBD1 as a possible D gene (5 bases). This clonotype originated in a woman younger than 35 in good health and CMV-seronegative. The sequencing sample was made of PBMCs. CDR3 sequence reads: CASSYSGPGFTYEQYF. The CDR3 bases are TGTGCCAGCAGTTACTCGGGGCCTGGGTTTACCTACGAGCAGTACTTC.